Presented here are 18 T cell receptor beta chains from one specimen sequenced in a study of regulatory T cells in long-lasting Graves disease listed by TCRdb under 2021. The protocol used for the library was multiplex PCR. Sequenced using an Illumina HiSeq 4000. CDR3 regions were amplified by Arm-PCR with iRepertoire HTBI primers to construct TCR beta libraries. TCRdb passed the public sequencing reads through fastp at Q25 and MiXCR, retaining productive beta sequences. Each record represents a unique CDR3 protein, reported with the most common genes and DNA among its rows. In all, the sample holds 450,000 to 650,000 distinct CDR3 sequences, and 15% to 20% of those were seen once. The ten biggest clones cover 25% of the sample. This specimen's time point label, interpreted: newly diagnosed GD, antithyroid drugs for less than 3 months. For both TCR sequencing and RNA sequencing, RNA was extracted from PBMCs using TRIzol.

This same sample was also part of a study on T cells in Graves' hyperthyroidism and ophthalmopathy.

This sample comprised peripheral blood mononuclear cells (PBMCs), obtained at new diagnosis, from a patient treated with antithyroid drugs. The receptor source for this set is a woman aged 35-65 years with Graves disease. Donor details come from another sample of the same person, matched by shared clones.

This clonotype was recorded at least ten times. The chain employs TRBV20-1 and TRBJ2-3; TRBD2 agrees at 7 bases. From germline, CDR1 is DFQATT and CDR2 SNEGSKA (reference sequence). The CDR3 totals 14 residues. V shed 5 bases, J shed 1 base, and the junction held 6 bases outside the gene matches. CDR3 bases: TGCAGTGCTGGGGAGGGCGGGGGCACAGATACGCAGTATTTT. Translating it yields CSAGEGGGTDTQYF.

This clonotype showed up just a few times. The chain uses TRBV9 and TRBJ2-5, with D uncertain. The CDR3 has 14 residues. Germline CDR1 and CDR2: SGDLS and YYNGEE. V was pared by 2 bases and J by 4 bases, with 12 bases between. DNA of the CDR3: TGTGCCAGCAGCGTGGCCGACCCCCCAGAGACCCAGTACTTC. Its protein is CASSVADPPETQYF.

This clonotype came up a few times. The V call is TRBV7-3, the J call TRBJ1-6; D may be TRBD1 (5 bases). The CDR3 totals 18 residues. CDR1 SGHTA and CDR2 FQGTGA come from the germline V gene. The V gene lost 5 bases and the J gene lost 7 bases, with 24 bases spanning the gap. CDR3 sequence reads: CASSHTTTAGTHNSPLHF. In DNA form, the CDR3 reads TGTGCCAGCAGCCATACTACGACAGCGGGTACTCACAATTCACCCCTCCACTTT.

This clonotype was found many times. The genes are TRBV11-2 and TRBJ2-1, with 12 positions matching TRBD2. After removal of 5 bases from V and 0 bases from J, the junction contained 5 bases not matched to a gene. Germline values: CDR1 SGHAT, CDR2 FQNNGV. CDR3 size: 17 residues. The CDR3 reads CASSPRLAGASYNEQFF. In nucleotides, the CDR3 is TGTGCCAGCAGCCCCCGACTAGCGGGGGCCTCCTACAATGAGCAGTTCTTC.

At least ten counts were recorded for this clonotype. V usage is TRBV20-1 and J usage is TRBJ1-1; no reliable D call. Germline-derived CDR1 and CDR2 are DFQATT and SNEGSKA (reference sequence). V was pared by 0 bases and J by 4 bases, with 12 bases between. This CDR3 is built from 14 residues. CDR3 loop: CSARDGRGTTEAFF. The CDR3 nucleotides are TGCAGTGCTAGAGATGGTCGAGGTACCACTGAAGCTTTCTTT.

This clonotype has only a few counts. CDR3 sequence (DNA): TGTGCCAGCAGTTTTGCAGGGCTCTCCTATAATTCACCCCTCCACTTT. Translated, it gives CASSFAGLSYNSPLHF. This chain uses TRBV12-3 or TRBV12-4 with TRBJ1-6; D possibly corresponds to TRBD1 (5 bases). With 3 bases removed from V and 0 bases from J, the gap between germline ends came to 9 bases. CDR3 length: 16 residues.

The table lists this clonotype with many counts. The chain uses TRBV3-1 and TRBJ1-1; a possible D gene is TRBD1 (5 bases). Between the trimmed V and J ends, which lost 1 base and 5 bases, there was a span of 8 bases. Germline V lookup: CDR1 LGHDT, CDR2 YNNKEL (reference sequence). The CDR3 contains 13 residues. CDR3 nucleotide sequence: TGTGCCAGCAGCCAAGCGGGGGGAACTGAAGCTTTCTTT. Protein: CASSQAGGTEAFF. Combining the CDR3 with reference TRBV3-1 and TRBJ1-1 gives the whole variable domain DTAVSQTPKYLVTQMGNDKSIKCEQNLGHDTMYWYKQDSKKFLKIMFSYNNKELIINETVPNRFSPKSPDKAHLNLHINSLELGDSAVYFCASSQAGGTEAFFGQGTRLTVV.

This clonotype has just one count. One end of the junction fails to match germline, which may point to a read error. The gene calls are TRBV5-1 and TRBJ2-4, with D perhaps TRBD2 (6 bases). CDR1 is SGHRS and CDR2 is YFSETQ in the germline V gene. The CDR3 has 14 amino acids. CDR3 protein: CASSLIGTGDIQYF. Here the CDR3 DNA reads TGTGCCAGCAGCTTAATAGGGACGGGAGACATTCAGTACTTC.

This chain links TRBV28 with TRBJ2-2; 8 nucleotides agree with TRBD2. The CDR3 is 15 amino acids. V dropped 4 bases and J dropped 5; count of bases not matched to a gene: 6. Germline V CDR1 and CDR2: MDHEN, SYDVKM. CDR3 sequence (DNA): TGTGCCAGCAGTTCCCCGGGACTAGGTACCGGGGAGCTGTTTTTT. It specifies CASSSPGLGTGELFF.

At least ten counts were recorded for this clonotype. The genes are TRBV20-1 and TRBJ1-1; D not certain. V was cut by 5 bases and J by 4 bases, with 11 bases left in between. Germline V gene data show CDR1 as DFQATT and CDR2 as SNEGSKA (reference sequence). CDR3 length equals 12 residues. The CDR3 loop is CSAYNTGTEAFF. The CDR3 DNA follows: TGCAGTGCTTACAACACGGGCACTGAAGCTTTCTTT.

This clonotype was seen many times. The V and J genes are TRBV3-1 and TRBJ2-7, with 9 bases lining up with TRBD2. There are 17 residues in the CDR3. Germline-derived CDR1 and CDR2 are LGHDT and YNNKEL (reference sequence). The trim removed 1 base at V and 4 bases at J, leaving 11 bases unmatched. CDR3: CASSQAYVGTSRYEQYF. CDR3 nucleotide sequence: TGTGCCAGCAGCCAAGCTTATGTCGGGACTAGCCGTTACGAGCAGTACTTC.

This clonotype was observed at least ten times. J is TRBJ1-2 and V is TRBV15; D might be TRBD1 (6 bases). The CDR3 covers 15 residues. Germline CDR1 is LNHNV and CDR2 is YYDKDF (reference sequence). V dropped 4 bases and J dropped 3 bases, with 15 bases sitting between them. The CDR3 nucleotides are TGTGCCACCAGCACCCTCCAGGGGCCTGACTATGGCTACACCTTC. Translation: CATSTLQGPDYGYTF.

This clonotype was recorded a few times. This chain connects TRBV20-1 to TRBJ1-6; perhaps TRBD1 as D (6 bases). This CDR3 has 19 residues. The V and J ends lost 4 bases and 0 bases respectively, with 22 bases between them. The germline CDR1 and CDR2 sequences are DFQATT and SNEGSKA (reference sequence). CDR3 protein: CSATPPGGRYTSYNSPLHF. CDR3 DNA: TGCAGTGCTACTCCCCCCGGGGGCCGGTATACCTCCTATAATTCACCCCTCCACTTT.

This clonotype has ten or more counts. The rearrangement uses TRBV7-9 and TRBJ2-3; 7 nucleotides align to TRBD2. Germline V lookup: CDR1 SEHNR, CDR2 FQNEAQ (reference sequence). The CDR3 is 15 amino acids. Unmatched junction bases numbered 4, after V lost 4 bases and J lost 0 bases. The DNA of the CDR3 is TGTGCCAGCAGCTCAGGCGGGGGTAGCACAGATACGCAGTATTTT. The encoded protein is CASSSGGGSTDTQYF.

This clonotype was counted only a few times. The chain links TRBV19 to TRBJ1-1; D is possibly TRBD1 (6 bases). CDR3 size: 15 residues. Germline V lookup: CDR1 LNHDA, CDR2 SQIVND (reference sequence). Trimming left V 6 bases short and J 4 bases short, with 18 bases between. The CDR3 region is CASRLDSSGSTEAFF. The CDR3 bases are TGTGCCAGTAGGTTGGACAGTTCGGGGAGCACTGAAGCTTTCTTT.

Ten or more counts support this clonotype. V usage is TRBV27 and J usage is TRBJ1-2, with 7 positions matching TRBD1. V trimming: 3 bases; J trimming: 5 bases; junction bases outside the gene matches: 6. Germline lookup yields CDR1 MNHEY and CDR2 SMNVEV (reference sequence). CDR3 length: 14 residues. The CDR3 coding sequence is TGTGCCAGCAGTTTTAAGGGACAGAGATATGGCTACACCTTC. This codes for CASSFKGQRYGYTF.

The chain has TRBV11-2 and TRBJ2-6, with TRBD2 matching 7 bases. V was clipped by 3 bases and J by 0 bases; unmatched bases: 11. The V gene's germline CDR1 is SGHAT and CDR2 FQNNGV. CDR3 size: 19 residues. CDR3 coding DNA: TGTGCCAGCAGCTTGGGACTAACCATCTCCTACTCTGGGGCCAACGTCCTGACTTTC. This translates into CASSLGLTISYSGANVLTF.

This clonotype has ten or more counts. The chain recombines TRBV3-1 with TRBJ1-1; D might be TRBD1 (5 bases). Looked up from germline, CDR1 is LGHDT and CDR2 is YNNKEL (reference sequence). This CDR3 contains 15 residues. V lost 1 base and J 4 bases, leaving 13 bases between the germline ends. DNA of the CDR3: TGTGCCAGCAGCCAAGTCAGGGAAGTTCGCACTGAAGCTTTCTTT. This translates into CASSQVREVRTEAFF.